The 10 T cell receptor beta chains in this list originate from one sample, sequenced in a study of shared clonotypes between healthy human individuals. Assay: immunoSEQ multiplex PCR; the TCRdb copy retains only in-frame clones and omits some. The table has about half a million clones, approximately 79% seen once. Sequencing used PBMCs. The receptors come from a woman aged 40-49 years in good health. Some clones in this sample may be carry-over from other donors' samples.

The chain carries TRBV6-1 and TRBJ1-5; 8 bases are shared with TRBD1. Germline CDR1 reads MNHNS; CDR2 reads SASEGT. The CDR3 totals 15 residues. Trimming removed 7 bases from V and 3 bases from J; junction bases left unmatched: 8. CDR3 in amino acids: CASTPGDRNNQPQHF. CDR3 nucleotides: TGTGCCAGCACCCCAGGGGACAGGAACAATCAGCCCCAGCATTTT.

In its sample, this clone was seen many times. The chain uses TRBV28 and TRBJ1-1, with D possibly matching TRBD1 (5 bases). V lost 0 bases and J 8 bases, leaving 7 bases between the germline ends. Germline V gives CDR1 MDHEN, CDR2 SYDVKM. The CDR3 is made up of 12 amino acids. The CDR3 sequence is CASSLWGHEAFF. The CDR3 nucleotides are TGTGCCAGCAGTTTATGGGGGCACGAAGCTTTCTTT.

This clone was counted a few times. V is TRBV28 and J is TRBJ1-5; 10 nucleotides align to TRBD1. This CDR3 is built from 19 residues. V lost 5 bases and J lost 0; bases outside the gene matches: 13. CDR1 and CDR2 (germline): MDHEN, SYDVKM. The CDR3 spells CASSPLTGGWGVSNQPQHF. CDR3 nucleotides: TGTGCCAGCAGTCCCCTGACAGGGGGCTGGGGGGTTAGCAATCAGCCCCAGCATTTT.

The rearrangement links TRBV5-4 to TRBJ2-5; 8 nucleotides align to TRBD2. The CDR3 length is 15 residues. Unmatched junction bases numbered 6, after V lost 1 base and J lost 4 bases. Germline-derived CDR1 and CDR2 are SGHNT and YYREEE (reference sequence). The CDR3 here is CASSLSGTRRETQYF. CDR3 bases: TGTGCCAGCAGCTTGAGTGGGACTAGGAGAGAGACCCAGTACTTC.

This clone appeared a single time. The chain is built from TRBV4-1 and TRBJ2-3; TRBD1 matches 10 bases. Losses at the gene ends were 4 bases for V and 5 bases for J; bases not matched to a gene: 3. The germline CDR1 and CDR2 sequences are MGHRA and YSYEKL. The CDR3 consists of 14 residues. The CDR3 sequence: CASSRGQGVDTQYF. CDR3 bases: TGCGCCAGCAGCCGAGGACAGGGGGTAGATACGCAGTATTTT.

V is TRBV27 and J is TRBJ1-2; 7 positions agree with TRBD1. Trimming took 6 bases from V and 6 from J; bases not matched to a gene: 4. Germline CDR1 is MNHEY and CDR2 is SMNVEV (reference sequence). The CDR3 loop spans 12 amino acids. The CDR3 nucleotides read TGTGCCAGCAGGACAGGGCTTCATGGCTACACCTTC. Residues: CASRTGLHGYTF.

In its sample, this clone was seen a few times. The chain carries TRBV5-1 and TRBJ1-3; TRBD1 agrees at 7 bases. Germline V gene lookup returns CDR1 SGHRS and CDR2 YFSETQ. The CDR3 totals 16 residues. The trim removed 3 bases at V and 12 bases at J, leaving 18 bases unmatched. The chain's CDR3 is CASSYTGATGEEVIYF. CDR3 nucleotides: TGCGCCAGCAGCTATACAGGGGCCACCGGTGAGGAGGTCATATATTTT.

Only a few counts were recorded for this clone. This rearrangement joins TRBV10-2 to TRBJ1-2; D unresolved. Trimming removed 8 bases at V and 10 bases at J, with 20 bases between. Germline assignment: CDR1 WSHSY and CDR2 SAAADI. CDR3 size: 13 residues. This CDR3 is CASALRPGDPYTF. CDR3 in DNA: TGCGCCAGCGCTCTTCGGCCCGGGGATCCCTACACCTTC.

V and J are TRBV5-1 and TRBJ1-2, with 7 bases identical to TRBD1. The germline V gene encodes CDR1 SGHRS and CDR2 YFSETQ. Trimming removed 0 bases from V and 5 bases from J; junction bases left unmatched: 7. This CDR3 has 15 residues. CDR3 coding DNA: TGCGCCAGCAGCTTGGACCCAGGGGGTGGATATGGCTACACCTTC. This encodes CASSLDPGGGYGYTF.

The chain recombines TRBV19 with TRBJ2-7; 9 bases are a match to TRBD2. Trimming took 6 bases from V and 5 from J; bases not matched to a gene: 11. From germline, CDR1 is LNHDA and CDR2 SQIVND (reference sequence). This CDR3 has 15 residues. This CDR3 reads CASRVKGREGDEQYF. The CDR3 DNA reads TGTGCCAGTAGAGTCAAGGGGCGGGAGGGAGACGAGCAGTACTTC.